This passage covers 17 T cell receptor beta chains from one sample sequenced in a study of blood T cell repertoires in COVID-19. Using immunoSEQ multiplex PCR, the repertoire was profiled, and TCRdb retains in-frame clones only, with some absent. The sample contains around 130,000 clones, around 89% of which appear only once. Sequencing was performed on peripheral blood. The receptors shown here come from a middle-aged man with active or convalescent COVID-19.

The genes are TRBV19 and TRBJ1-5, with no clear D. This CDR3 region has 14 residues. The V and J ends lost 3 bases and 6 bases respectively, with 12 bases between them. Germline lookup yields CDR1 LNHDA and CDR2 SQIVND (reference sequence). The CDR3 nucleotides read TGTGCCAGTAGTATCCTCGCCAGGCGTCAGCCCCAGCATTTT. This encodes CASSILARRQPQHF. Using reference TRBV19 and TRBJ1-5 for the parts outside the CDR3, the full variable domain is DGGITQSPKYLFRKEGQNVTLSCEQNLNHDAMYWYRQDPGQGLRLIYYSQIVNDFQKGDIAEGYSVSREKKESFPLTVTSAQKNPTAFYLCASSILARRQPQHFGDGTRLSIL.

The rearrangement uses TRBV19 and TRBJ1-3; D gene unclear. Germline loops: CDR1 LNHDA, CDR2 SQIVND (reference sequence). V lost 3 bases to trimming and J lost 0 bases, with 6 bases between them. The CDR3 has 14 amino acids. The CDR3 nucleotides read TGTGCCAGTAGTATGGGCAGCTCTGGAAACACCATATATTTT. It specifies CASSMGSSGNTIYF.

The chain combines TRBV3-1 (or the pseudogene TRBV3-2) with TRBJ2-5; tentatively, D is TRBD1 (5 bases). Trimming stripped 0 bases from V and 5 bases from J, with 13 bases between. CDR1 and CDR2 from the germline V gene are LGHDT and YNNKEL (reference sequence). The CDR3 has 15 residues. DNA for the CDR3: TGTGCCAGCAGCCAAGACGCAGGGCAGGGCGAGACCCAGTACTTC. It codes for CASSQDAGQGETQYF.

This chain uses TRBV7-9 with TRBJ2-1; possible D gene TRBD1, 5 bases. Deletions cut 5 bases from V and 6 bases from J, with 11 bases between. This CDR3 is built from 13 residues. The germline gives CDR1 SEHNR, CDR2 FQNEAQ (reference sequence). In DNA, the CDR3 is TGTGCCAGCAGCCCCAGGGTTGGCAATGAGCAGTTCTTC. Amino acids: CASSPRVGNEQFF.

This rearrangement joins TRBV6-6 to TRBJ2-2; 7 bases are shared with TRBD2. Germline loops: CDR1 MNHNY, CDR2 SVGAGI (reference sequence). The trim removed 2 bases at V and 4 bases at J, leaving 4 bases unmatched. The CDR3 consists of 15 residues. The CDR3 DNA sequence: TGTGCCAGCAGTTACGGTGGGAGGGCCACCGGGGAGCTGTTTTTT. Amino acids: CASSYGGRATGELFF.

The J gene is TRBJ2-3, the V gene TRBV19; TRBD2 aligns across 13 bases. V lost 2 bases to trimming and J lost 1 base; unmatched junction nucleotides: 9. The CDR3 covers 19 residues. Germline-derived CDR1 and CDR2 are LNHDA and SQIVND (reference sequence). The CDR3 DNA reads TGTGCCAGTAGTATAAGTAGGACTAGCGGGAGATTCGGCACAGATACGCAGTATTTT. It encodes CASSISRTSGRFGTDTQYF.

This clone was picked up one time. The J gene is TRBJ1-5, the V gene TRBV30; D unresolved. Trimming removed 4 bases from V and 1 base from J, with 14 bases in between. CDR1 and CDR2 (germline): GTSNPN, SVGIG (reference sequence). This CDR3 is built from 15 residues. The CDR3 sequence: CAWNYNFGSNQPQHF. The CDR3 DNA reads TGTGCCTGGAATTATAATTTCGGGAGCAATCAGCCCCAGCATTTT.

V is TRBV7-2 and J is TRBJ2-3, with 7 positions matching TRBD2. CDR3 length: 16 residues. Germline-derived CDR1 and CDR2 are SGHTA and FQGNSA. The V gene end was trimmed by 5 bases and the J gene end by 5 bases; junction bases not matched to a gene: 13. The DNA of the CDR3 is TGTGCCAGCAGCGACCGCAGAGCGACTAGCTTAGATACGCAGTATTTT. Translating it yields CASSDRRATSLDTQYF.

V and J are TRBV10-2 and TRBJ1-6, with D maybe TRBD1 (5 bases). With 4 bases removed from V and 11 bases from J, the gap between germline ends came to 21 bases. CDR1 is WSHSY, CDR2 SAAADI, per germline. The CDR3 is made up of 16 amino acids. CDR3 protein: CASSGTDKGRGPPLHF. The DNA for the CDR3 is TGCGCCAGCAGTGGCACTGATAAAGGGAGGGGTCCACCCCTCCACTTT.

This chain joins TRBV11-2 and TRBJ1-3; 8 nucleotides agree with TRBD1. Germline CDR1 and CDR2: SGHAT and FQNNGV. Trimming at V came to 4 bases and at J to 3 bases, leaving 2 bases not matched to a gene. This CDR3 region has 14 residues. CDR3 sequence (DNA): TGTGCCAGCAGCTCGGACAGGGATGGAAACACCATATATTTT. This gives the protein CASSSDRDGNTIYF.

V gene TRBV19 combines with J gene TRBJ1-5, with D perhaps matching TRBD1 (6 bases). The CDR3 spans 16 residues. Germline CDR1 LNHDA, CDR2 SQIVND (reference sequence). Trimming removed 6 bases at V and 2 bases at J, with 17 bases between. In DNA form, the CDR3 reads TGTGCCAGTAGGATCGCAGGGGATACCCGCAATCAGCCCCAGCATTTT. Protein product: CASRIAGDTRNQPQHF.

This chain joins TRBV19 and TRBJ1-2; tentatively, D is TRBD1 (5 bases). V was shortened by 5 bases and J by 5 bases, with 12 bases between the two germline ends. Looked up from germline, CDR1 is LNHDA and CDR2 is SQIVND (reference sequence). The CDR3 loop spans 13 amino acids. The CDR3 DNA is TGTGCCAGTAGTCATCAGGGTCAATATGGCTACACCTTC. Its translation is CASSHQGQYGYTF.

The rearrangement uses TRBV27 and TRBJ1-1; TRBD1 agrees at 8 bases. The length of the CDR3 is 17 residues. With 5 bases clipped from V and 7 bases from J, the junction kept 18 bases outside the gene matches. Per germline, CDR1 MNHEY and CDR2 SMNVEV (reference sequence). In nucleotides, the CDR3 is TGTGCCAGCAGTCTATTAACCGAACAGGGGGTCGATAATGAAGCTTTCTTT. Its translation: CASSLLTEQGVDNEAFF.

The J gene is TRBJ2-1, the V gene TRBV18, with D perhaps TRBD2 (5 bases). The CDR3 covers 14 residues. V was cut by 3 bases and J by 8 bases, with 14 bases left in between. CDR1 and CDR2 (germline): KGHSH, LQKENI. The DNA for the CDR3 is TGTGCCAGCTCACCCACACTAGGCACTCATGAGCAGTTCTTC. As protein: CASSPTLGTHEQFF.

The V gene is TRBV7-8, the J gene TRBJ2-1; perhaps TRBD2 as D (5 bases). Germline CDR1 and CDR2: SGHVS and FQNEAQ. The length of the CDR3 is 14 residues. Trimming took off 0 bases at V and 7 bases at J, with 10 bases between the two ends. For the CDR3, the DNA is TGTGCCAGCAGCTTAGCGGGAGTTTGGAATGAGCAGTTCTTC. Translating gives CASSLAGVWNEQFF.

The chain joins TRBV2 to TRBJ1-5; D ambiguous. Trimming removed 3 bases from V and 3 bases from J, with 12 bases in between. Germline CDR1 SNHLY, CDR2 FYNNEI. The CDR3 is made up of 15 amino acids. CDR3 sequence: CASSEEGSLNQPQHF. The DNA for the CDR3 is TGTGCCAGCAGTGAGGAGGGCAGTCTCAATCAGCCCCAGCATTTT. The full variable domain, completed using reference TRBV2 and TRBJ1-5, is EPEVTQTPSHQVTQMGQEVILRCVPISNHLYFYWYRQILGQKVEFLVSFYNNEISEKSEIFDDQFSVERPDGSNFTLKIRSTKLEDSAMYFCASSEEGSLNQPQHFGDGTRLSIL.

V is TRBV3-1 (or the pseudogene TRBV3-2) and J is TRBJ1-6; D ambiguous. V was pared by 3 bases and J by 6 bases, with 12 bases between. Germline V lookup: CDR1 LGHDT, CDR2 YNNKEL (reference sequence). The CDR3 is made up of 15 amino acids. CDR3 DNA sequence: TGTGCCAGCAGCCAGTACGCCGGGTCTAATTCACCCCTCCACTTT. Amino acids: CASSQYAGSNSPLHF.